The 23 T cell receptor beta chains presented below share a single source sample, sequenced in a study of shared clonotypes between healthy human individuals. Here immunoSEQ multiplex PCR was the method, and the copy in TCRdb shows in-frame clones only, minus some. The table includes some 2,000,000 clones, approximately 94% detected once. The sample was naive CD4+ T cells sorted from blood. The subset denotes: CD45RA+ positively selected. The receptors come from a man between 18 and 35 years old in good health.

The rearrangement links TRBV6-6 to TRBJ1-1, with D unresolved. V was clipped by 6 bases and J by 1 base, with 12 bases between them. The CDR3 is 14 amino acids. Germline CDR1 reads MNHNY; CDR2 reads SVGAGI (reference sequence). For the CDR3, the DNA is TGTGCCAGCAGCCCGCCGGGAGCGAACACTGAAGCTTTCTTT. As protein: CASSPPGANTEAFF.

The chain is built from TRBV7-9 and TRBJ1-4; the match to TRBD1 covers 8 bases. The CDR3 runs 16 residues. Trimming at V came to 4 bases and at J to 7 bases, leaving 11 bases not matched to a gene. The germline gives CDR1 SEHNR, CDR2 FQNEAQ (reference sequence). As DNA, the CDR3 is TGTGCCAGCAGCTCCCGGACAGGGCTAGGTTCTGAAAAACTGTTTTTT. This translates into CASSSRTGLGSEKLFF.

This rearrangement joins TRBV5-1 to TRBJ2-7; a weak D match, TRBD2 (5 bases). The V end was cut by 4 bases, the J end by 4 bases, with 15 bases between. Germline V lookup: CDR1 SGHRS, CDR2 YFSETQ. There are 14 residues in the CDR3. CDR3 sequence (DNA): TGCGCCAGCAGCCTCGGACTCGGGGAATACGAGCAGTACTTC. Residues: CASSLGLGEYEQYF.

V is TRBV5-1 and J is TRBJ1-5; maybe TRBD1 (5 bases). Looked up from germline, CDR1 is SGHRS and CDR2 is YFSETQ. Trimming stripped 4 bases from V and 2 bases from J, with 13 bases between. CDR3 size: 15 residues. For the CDR3, the DNA is TGCGCCAGCAGCCCAGGGCAAACTGGCAATCAGCCCCAGCATTTT. It translates to CASSPGQTGNQPQHF.

The gene calls are TRBV5-1 and TRBJ1-5, with D tentatively TRBD1 (6 bases). CDR1 is SGHRS and CDR2 is YFSETQ in the germline V gene. This CDR3 contains 15 residues. V gave up 4 bases and J gave up 3 bases, with 14 bases separating them. Here the CDR3 reads CASSPEDSLNQPQHF. For the CDR3, the DNA is TGCGCCAGCAGCCCGGAGGACAGCCTCAATCAGCCCCAGCATTTT.

The sample holds one count of this clone. The chain is built from TRBV25-1 and TRBJ2-5; TRBD2 is a possible D gene (6 bases). This CDR3 spans 16 amino acids. Trimming cost V 3 bases and J 5 bases, with 19 bases left between them. CDR1 is MGHDK, CDR2 SYGVNS, per germline. This CDR3 is CASSEHGTSISETQYF. In nucleotides, the CDR3 is TGTGCCAGCAGTGAGCATGGGACTTCCATATCGGAGACCCAGTACTTC. Together with reference TRBV25-1 and TRBJ2-5, the CDR3 gives the full variable domain: EADIYQTPRYLVIGTGKKITLECSQTMGHDKMYWYQQDPGMELHLIHYSYGVNSTEKGDLSSESTVSRIRTEHFPLTLESARPSHTSQYLCASSEHGTSISETQYFGPGTRLLVL.

The CDR3 nucleotides read TGTGCCAGCAGCTTAGTCTTTAATTCACCCCTCCACTTT. Amino acids: CASSLVFNSPLHF. The chain links TRBV11-3 to TRBJ1-6; D ambiguous. This CDR3 is built from 13 residues. Germline CDR1 reads SGHNT; CDR2 reads YENEEA. The ends were cut back, 1 base at V and 6 bases at J, with 4 bases in the middle.

The rearrangement links TRBV30 to TRBJ2-1, with D possibly matching TRBD2 (7 bases). V was shortened by 5 bases and J by 0 bases, with 14 bases between the two germline ends. CDR1 is GTSNPN and CDR2 is SVGIG in the germline V gene (reference sequence). CDR3 length: 15 amino acids. The CDR3 nucleotides read TGTGCCTGGGGACCCGGGGGGCCCTCCTACAATGAGCAGTTCTTC. Protein sequence: CAWGPGGPSYNEQFF.

This clone has just one count. Mismatch with germline at one junction end may stem from a read error. The chain uses TRBV6-5 and TRBJ2-5; D possibly corresponds to TRBD2 (5 bases). Germline CDR1 is MNHEY and CDR2 is SVGAGI. The CDR3 totals 12 residues. CDR3 residues: CASRGYPETQYF. CDR3 sequence (DNA): TGTGCAAGCAGAGGGTACCCCGAGACCCAGTACTTC.

The V gene is TRBV30, the J gene TRBJ1-5, with D unclear. V gave up 1 base and J gave up 5 bases, with 12 bases separating them. CDR3 size: 14 residues. Germline CDR1 is GTSNPN and CDR2 is SVGIG (reference sequence). The chain's CDR3 is CAWSGSNLDQPQHF. CDR3 nucleotides: TGTGCCTGGAGTGGTTCAAATCTGGATCAGCCCCAGCATTTT.

V and J are TRBV28 and TRBJ1-3; TRBD1 aligns across 10 bases. CDR1 MDHEN and CDR2 SYDVKM come from the germline V gene. The CDR3 runs 16 residues. V shed 5 bases and J 4 bases; nucleotides not matched to a gene: 8. The CDR3 loop reads CASSAPGTGAGNTIYF. As DNA, the CDR3 is TGTGCCAGCAGTGCCCCCGGGACAGGGGCCGGAAACACCATATATTTT.

The rearrangement links TRBV30 to TRBJ2-5; D unclear. Germline assignment: CDR1 GTSNPN and CDR2 SVGIG (reference sequence). Trimming removed 5 bases at V and 7 bases at J, with 8 bases between. The CDR3 covers 10 residues. The CDR3 nucleotides are TGTGCCTGGGCCGAGCGGACCCAGTACTTC. Translation gives CAWAERTQYF.

This chain uses TRBV5-1 with TRBJ2-1; D gene unclear. Germline V gene lookup returns CDR1 SGHRS and CDR2 YFSETQ. V was cut by 1 base and J by 2 bases, with 4 bases left in between. CDR3 length: 13 amino acids. This chain's CDR3 is CASSLLTYNEQFF. The DNA for the CDR3 is TGCGCCAGCAGCTTGTTAACCTACAATGAGCAGTTCTTC. The entire variable domain, with the rest obtained from reference TRBV5-1 and TRBJ2-1, is as follows: KAGVTQTPRYLIKTRGQQVTLSCSPISGHRSVSWYQQTPGQGLQFLFEYFSETQRNKGNFPGRFSGRQFSNSRSEMNVSTLELGDSALYLCASSLLTYNEQFFGPGTRLTVL.

V is TRBV28 and J is TRBJ1-2; TRBD1 matches at 9 bases. Germline CDR1 MDHEN, CDR2 SYDVKM. This CDR3 region has 14 residues. The J segment lost 8 bases and the V segment lost 4 bases, leaving 8 bases of the junction unmatched. The CDR3 reads CASSSPTTGGGYTF. The CDR3 region has the DNA TGTGCCAGCAGTTCTCCCACGACAGGGGGAGGCTACACCTTC.

V gene TRBV2 combines with J gene TRBJ1-1; 7 bases fit TRBD1. Germline V CDR1 and CDR2: SNHLY, FYNNEI. The trim removed 11 bases at V and 5 bases at J, leaving 11 bases unmatched. The CDR3 contains 13 residues. CDR3 residues: CAGEGQSSTEAFF. For the CDR3, the DNA is TGTGCCGGGGAGGGACAGTCCTCAACTGAAGCTTTCTTT.

The J gene is TRBJ2-5, the V gene TRBV5-4; 7 nucleotides align to TRBD2. Trimming at V came to 3 bases and at J to 5 bases, leaving 7 bases not matched to a gene. Germline loops: CDR1 SGHNT, CDR2 YYREEE (reference sequence). The CDR3 length is 14 residues. In nucleotides, the CDR3 is TGTGCCAGCAGCTCTTATTCCGGGAGGGAGACCCAGTACTTC. Translated, it gives CASSSYSGRETQYF.

The chain recombines TRBV27 with TRBJ2-3, with D tentatively TRBD2 (6 bases). CDR1 MNHEY and CDR2 SMNVEV come from the germline V gene (reference sequence). V was pared by 3 bases and J by 0 bases, with 10 bases between. The CDR3 spans 15 residues. The CDR3 loop is CASSFGGRSTDTQYF. CDR3 sequence (DNA): TGTGCCAGCAGTTTCGGGGGACGTAGCACAGATACGCAGTATTTT.

As regards this clone: This CDR3 is also generated by other DNA sequences in the sample. The chain recombines TRBV5-1 with TRBJ2-3; 10 nucleotides line up with TRBD2. CDR1 is SGHRS and CDR2 is YFSETQ in the germline V gene. Trimming took 4 bases from V and 2 from J; bases not matched to a gene: 1. CDR3 size: 14 residues. DNA for the CDR3: TGCGCCAGCAGCCTAGCGGGGGTCACAGATACGCAGTATTTT. This encodes CASSLAGVTDTQYF.

The CDR3 coding sequence is TGTGCCAGCAGTTCTCCAGTTCTGGTATCGGGTACGCAGTATTTT. Amino acids: CASSSPVLVSGTQYF. The genes are TRBV6-5 and TRBJ2-3; D is undetermined. Germline CDR1 MNHEY, CDR2 SVGAGI. This CDR3 is 15 amino acids long. Trimming left V 4 bases short and J 8 bases short, with 19 bases between.

The CDR3 here is CASSLVRSQGETQYF. The CDR3 bases are TGTGCCAGCAGCTTAGTTCGGTCGCAGGGGGAGACCCAGTACTTC. V is TRBV7-9 and J is TRBJ2-5, with D possibly TRBD1 on 6 matching bases. The CDR3 extends over 15 amino acids. The V gene lost 1 base and the J gene lost 5 bases, with 14 bases spanning the gap. Germline V gene data show CDR1 as SEHNR and CDR2 as FQNEAQ (reference sequence). The full variable domain, with the rest looked up from reference TRBV7-9 and TRBJ2-5, is DTGVSQNPRHKITKRGQNVTFRCDPISEHNRLYWYRQTLGQGPEFLTYFQNEAQLEKSRLLSDRFSAERPKGSFSTLEIQRTEQGDSAMYLCASSLVRSQGETQYFGPGTRLLVL.

The chain employs TRBV7-2 and TRBJ2-7; D not resolved. CDR1 and CDR2 (germline): SGHTA, FQGNSA. The CDR3 has 13 amino acids. V lost 5 bases and J lost 6, with 14 bases in between. CDR3 protein: CASSVGFWGEQYF. In nucleotides, the CDR3 is TGTGCCAGCAGCGTGGGCTTTTGGGGCGAGCAGTACTTC.

The chain joins TRBV5-1 to TRBJ2-1; no clear D. The V gene's germline CDR1 is SGHRS and CDR2 YFSETQ. The CDR3 runs to 14 residues. V lost 0 bases to trimming and J lost 3 bases, with 7 bases between them. CDR3 DNA sequence: TGCGCCAGCAGCTTGGAACAGCTCTACAATGAGCAGTTCTTC. Translated, it gives CASSLEQLYNEQFF.

V usage is TRBV30 and J usage is TRBJ1-5; no clear D. The V gene's germline CDR1 is GTSNPN and CDR2 SVGIG (reference sequence). Trimming left V 2 bases short and J 2 bases short, with 13 bases between. This CDR3 is 15 amino acids long. This chain's CDR3 is CAWSSGFVGNQPQHF. DNA of the CDR3: TGTGCCTGGAGTTCTGGGTTTGTTGGCAATCAGCCCCAGCATTTT.